This T cell receptor beta chain appears in the sequencing data of a study of shared clonotypes between healthy human individuals. This CDR3 comprises 14 residues. V was trimmed by 6 bases and J by 6 bases, leaving 15 bases between them. Per the germline V gene, CDR1 is MDHEN and CDR2 is SYDVKM. Donors were healthy HIV-negative adults without recently reported acute infections or vaccinations. In unsorted samples, genomic DNA was obtained using around 100 million PBMCs. Assay execution proceeded at the deep level. Under the authors' procedure: Because ImmunoSEQ provided only junction sequences with no quality scores, the filtering differed. Here immunoSEQ multiplex PCR was the method, and the copy in TCRdb shows in-frame clones only, minus some. The V and J calls and the clone size are those of that table, but D and trimming were determined from the DNA. The sample contains about 500,000 clones, 77% of which appear only once.

The sample taken for sequencing was PBMCs. The receptor was derived from a woman in her thirties or forties in good health. Some clones in this sample may be carry-over from other donors' samples. V is TRBV28 and J is TRBJ1-5; TRBD1 is a possible D gene (6 bases). The DNA of the CDR3 is TGTGCCAGCAGCCCCCCGGGGGGGCTTCAGCCCCAGCATTTT. Translating it yields CASSPPGGLQPQHF.